The sequence of this T cell receptor (beta chain) was determined in a study of T cell clusters in autoimmune cytopenias. TRB rearrangements were amplified by touch-down multiplex PCR with mixed TRB-A/B primers. Following a re-call of the multiplex PCR reads, TCRdb has one entry per CDR3 protein and lacks DNA. This repertoire includes around 9,800 distinct CDR3 sequences. TRB was amplified from 250 ng of peripheral blood genomic DNA per sample. The CDR3 is 13 amino acids. The germline CDR1 and CDR2 sequences are MNHNS and SASEGT. These data were also reused for a study on T cell repertoires in aging, cancer and after chemotherapy. That source notes: In cancer patients, declining TCR diversity with age involved lost richness and lost evenness.

Material for sequencing was peripheral blood. V usage is TRBV6-1 and J usage is TRBJ2-7; TCRdb returns TRBD1, unconfirmable since there is no DNA. The TCR originated in a human donor in good health. The CDR3 sequence is CASSGQLSYEQYF.